The entry below gives a single TCR beta chain sequence along with its context. This specimen comes from a study of technical replicates of blood from a few donors. The assay was immunoSEQ multiplex PCR, and TCRdb's table has in-frame clones only and misses some. The sample gives about 76,000 clones, approximately 94% of which show up once; 0.3% to 0.45% is in the top ten. V gave up 0 bases and J gave up 4 bases; unmatched junction bases: 0. CDR3 length equals 15 residues. Germline V gene lookup returns CDR1 LGHNA and CDR2 YNFKEQ. The chain recombines TRBV4-2 with TRBJ2-2; 9 bases match TRBD2. This receptor was obtained from a human donor in good health. Sequenced sample: T cells isolated from PBMCs. CDR3 DNA: TGTGCCAGCAGCCAAGAGACTAGCGGCACCGGGGAGCTGTTTTTT. This gives the protein CASSQETSGTGELFF.